This T cell receptor (beta chain) was sequenced for a study of Graves' ophthalmopathy and Graves' hyperthyroidism. Broader study findings: The majority of expanded thyroid clonotypes above 0.001 frequency also occurred in blood.

Amplification of TCR beta CDR3 regions used RNA transcripts. HTBI primers primed a first-round RT-PCR, and a second-round multiplex PCR followed. Via MiXCR, TCRdb re-called the multiplex PCR reads, giving one row per CDR3 protein. The profile shows 350,000 to 450,000 distinct CDR3 sequences, about 16% of them singletons. Active ophthalmopathy (CAS at least 3, NOSPECS at least 4), lasting under 3 months. Ineligible for inclusion were patients with other autoimmune diseases, uncontrolled infections, pregnancy or lactation. Fresh peripheral blood, 10 ml, was the PBMC source. This clonotype was found many times. Its specificity is not known. The germline V gene encodes CDR1 MNHEY and CDR2 SVGEGT. The CDR3 consists of 15 residues. Trimming cost V 7 bases and J 9 bases, with 22 bases left between them.

The source is a woman aged 18-29 years with Graves' ophthalmopathy. The rearrangement links TRBV6-2 or TRBV6-3 to TRBJ1-5; D remains unclear. Sequencing used peripheral blood. CDR3 region: CASNFGGPSTPPQHF. The CDR3 DNA reads as TGTGCCAGCAACTTTGGAGGGCCGTCCACCCCGCCCCAGCATTTT.